This T cell receptor (beta chain) is drawn from a study of CXCR3-negative and CXCR3-positive naive CD8 T cells. Overall study context: Each library gave roughly 1.4 +/- 0.3 million of approximately 150 million TRB reads.

Concerning this clonotype itself: Its cognate antigen is unknown.

The study, taken as a whole, reports: Both naive subsets had comparably high diversity; memory CD8+ cells much lower. The TRB CDR3s that CXCR3-positive naive cells carried were more hydrophobic than those of CXCR3-negative naive cells.

Every individual CD8+ T cell subset underwent sorting in triplicate at 280,000 or so cells apiece. Germline CDR1 is MNHEY and CDR2 is SMNVEV (reference sequence). The length of the CDR3 is 15 residues. Each TRB cDNA library was prepared by 5' RACE (with UMI labels). For each CDR3 protein, TCRdb gives one entry from its re-call of the 5' RACE reads, without DNA. The table lists 130,000 or so distinct CDR3 sequences. This TCR was recovered from a human donor in good health. Some clones in this sample may be carry-over from other donors' samples. The source material was naive CXCR3- CD8+ T cells from blood. Indicated subset: CD45RO-CCR7+CD27+CD95- naive CD8+ T cells lacking CXCR3 (TNR3-). This sequence joins TRBV27 and TRBJ2-1. CDR3 residues: CASSFGSGAFNEQFF.